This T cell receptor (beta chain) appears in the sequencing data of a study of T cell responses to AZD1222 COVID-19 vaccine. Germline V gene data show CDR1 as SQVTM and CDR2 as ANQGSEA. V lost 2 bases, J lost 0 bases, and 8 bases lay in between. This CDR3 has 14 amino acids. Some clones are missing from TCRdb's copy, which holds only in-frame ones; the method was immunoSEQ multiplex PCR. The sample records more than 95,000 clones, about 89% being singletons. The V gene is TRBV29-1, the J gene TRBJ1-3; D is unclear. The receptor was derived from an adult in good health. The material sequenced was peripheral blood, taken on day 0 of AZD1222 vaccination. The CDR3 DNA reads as TGCAGCGTTGAAAGATATACCTCTGGAAACACCATATATTTT. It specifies CSVERYTSGNTIYF.